A selection of T cell receptor beta chains follows, all from one sample in a study of T-cell memory formation after mild COVID-19. MiXCR, applied by TCRdb to the 5' RACE reads, yields one record per CDR3 protein. The table shows some 250,000 distinct CDR3 sequences, with approximately 10% occurring only once. The specimen sequenced was PBMCs or a T cell subset sorted from them (not recorded which). These receptors were obtained from a young man who had mild COVID-19 (a few samples of this study predate the infection). Cell type and time point are not known. Both conserved end residues are part of each CDR3. A D gene is named only where the DNA matches it firmly. Some rows mark clone size as missing; the rest say once, few, many or name a class of expanded clone.

v_gene,abundance,d_gene,j_gene,CDR3nt,CDR3aa
TRBV5-1,NA,TRBD2,TRBJ2-1,TGCGCCAGCAGCTCCAGCGGGGGGCCGCCTTCGAGCTCCTACAATGAGCAGTTCTTC,CASSSSGGPPSSSYNEQFF
TRBV27,few,TRBD1,TRBJ1-1,TGTGCCAGCAGTCCTCTGACAGGGCCCGAAGCTTTCTTT,CASSPLTGPEAFF
TRBV27,few,TRBD2,TRBJ2-3,TGTGCCAGCAGTTTATCGACTAGCGGGGACACAGATACGCAGTATTTT,CASSLSTSGDTDTQYF
TRBV9,NA,NA,TRBJ2-3,TGTGCCAGCAGCGTCTGGGGTGACGGCACAGATACGCAGTATTTT,CASSVWGDGTDTQYF
TRBV5-1,many,NA,TRBJ2-3,TGCGCCAGCAGCTCGGACAGCACAGATACGCAGTATTTT,CASSSDSTDTQYF
TRBV20-1,few,TRBD1,TRBJ2-7,TGCAGTGCTGGGGACAGGATCTCCTACGAGCAGTACTTC,CSAGDRISYEQYF
TRBV5-6,NA,TRBD1,TRBJ1-5,TGTGCCAGCAGCTACGGACAGGGATATCAACCCCAGCATTTT,CASSYGQGYQPQHF
TRBV20-1,NA,NA,TRBJ2-3,TGCAGTGCTAGAGGGGGAAACACAGATACGCAGTATTTT,CSARGGNTDTQYF
TRBV29-1,few,NA,TRBJ2-1,TGCAGCGTTGACCCCGAGCAGGGCAATGAGCAGTTCTTC,CSVDPEQGNEQFF
TRBV6-6,NA,TRBD1,TRBJ2-1,TGTGCCAGCAGCCCCCAGACAGGGAATTACAATGAGCAGTTCTTC,CASSPQTGNYNEQFF
TRBV12-3/TRBV12-4,many,NA,TRBJ1-1,TGTGCCAGCAGTTTAGGGCAATACACGATGAACACTGAAGCTTTCTTT,CASSLGQYTMNTEAFF
TRBV6-5,many,NA,TRBJ2-3,TGTGCCAGCAGTTACGGGGGGAGCACAGATACGCAGTATTTT,CASSYGGSTDTQYF
TRBV7-2,NA,NA,TRBJ2-5,TGTGCCAGCAGCTTAGCGCTTGGTCTGGGTCCGGCAGCAGAGACCCAGTACTTC,CASSLALGLGPAAETQYF
TRBV5-8,few,NA,TRBJ1-1,TGTGCCAGCAGCGCAGGATTTTCCACTGAAGCTTTCTTT,CASSAGFSTEAFF
TRBV7-9,few,NA,TRBJ1-2,TGTGCCAGCAGCTCACCGGACGGTCTCTATGGCTACACCTTC,CASSSPDGLYGYTF
TRBV27,NA,TRBD1,TRBJ1-2,TGTGCCAGCAGTAACCGCCAGGGGGCGCCGGGCTACACCTTC,CASSNRQGAPGYTF
TRBV19,many,NA,TRBJ2-4,TGTGCCAGTGGAGGGGGGCTGGGCATTCAGTACTTC,CASGGGLGIQYF
TRBV6-2/TRBV6-3,few,NA,TRBJ1-3,TGTGCCAGCAGTTACTCCGGGGGACCTGGAAACACCATATATTTT,CASSYSGGPGNTIYF
TRBV29-1,NA,NA,TRBJ2-5,TGCAGCGTTCTAGTCGGAGAGACCCAGTACTTC,CSVLVGETQYF
TRBV20-1,NA,NA,TRBJ1-1,TGCAGTGCTAGAGGAGGGGCTGAAGCTTTCTTT,CSARGGAEAFF
TRBV5-1,many,NA,TRBJ2-7,TGCGCCAGCAGCTTGGGAAATGATGGGGAGCAGTACTTC,CASSLGNDGEQYF
TRBV20-1,many,TRBD2,TRBJ2-5,TGCAGTGACAAAGGTCCTAGCGGGGTGGAGACCCAGTACTTC,CSDKGPSGVETQYF
TRBV7-2,many,TRBD1,TRBJ2-7,TGTGCCAGCAGCTTTGGGACAGGGGGTTTCTACGAGCAGTACTTC,CASSFGTGGFYEQYF
TRBV14,NA,NA,TRBJ2-7,TGTGCCAGCAGCCAAGACCGGTTAGGTTCGGGCCACGAGCAGTACTTC,CASSQDRLGSGHEQYF
TRBV18,few,NA,TRBJ2-1,TGTGCCAGCTCATCGACACCGAGCTCCTACAATGAGCAGTTCTTC,CASSSTPSSYNEQFF
TRBV20-1,few,NA,TRBJ1-3,TGCAGTGCTCAATCCTCAGGGTCGTGGGCTGGAAACACCATATATTTT,CSAQSSGSWAGNTIYF
TRBV12-3/TRBV12-4,few,TRBD2,TRBJ2-1,TGTGCCAGCAGCCAGCGGGGGGGCGTTGTCGATGAGCAGTTCTTC,CASSQRGGVVDEQFF
TRBV3-1,NA,NA,TRBJ2-2,TGTGCCAGCAGCCGAATAGAGGGGTCCGGGGAGCTGTTTTTT,CASSRIEGSGELFF
TRBV5-6,many,TRBD1,TRBJ1-1,TGTGCCAGCAGCTTGGTCGGGACAGGGGGCGCGGAGGCTTTCTTT,CASSLVGTGGAEAFF
TRBV12-3/TRBV12-4,NA,NA,TRBJ2-5,TGTGCCTCCCAGCGAGGCGAGACCCAGTACTTC,CASQRGETQYF
TRBV7-9,NA,NA,TRBJ1-1,TGTGCCAGCAGCTTCCTCACAGGGAACACTGAAGCTTTCTTT,CASSFLTGNTEAFF
TRBV2,NA,TRBD1,TRBJ1-5,TGTGCCAGCCAAGACAGGGCATCGACGAGCAATCAGCCCCAGCATTTT,CASQDRASTSNQPQHF
TRBV7-2,few,TRBD2,TRBJ2-5,TGTGCCAGCAGCTTAGGCTTACTAGCGGGGGCGTACCAAGAGACCCAGTACTTC,CASSLGLLAGAYQETQYF
TRBV29-1,NA,NA,TRBJ2-1,TGCAGCGCGCGTGCCTACAATGAGCAGTTCTTC,CSARAYNEQFF
TRBV5-1,few,TRBD1,TRBJ1-1,TGCGCCAGCAGCCTTGGGACAGGGGGCAATGGGGCTGAAGCTTTCTTT,CASSLGTGGNGAEAFF
TRBV29-1,NA,NA,TRBJ1-1,TGCAGCGCGCCCACGGGTGGCACTGAAGCTTTCTTT,CSAPTGGTEAFF
TRBV4-2,few,NA,TRBJ1-1,TGTGCCAGCAGCCCACACGATTTCGGGACCCTGAAGGAAGCTTTCTTT,CASSPHDFGTLKEAFF
TRBV19,NA,TRBD1,TRBJ1-5,TGTGCCAGTTCGGCAGGGGGCTTGCAGCCCCAGCATTTT,CASSAGGLQPQHF
TRBV7-9,NA,NA,TRBJ1-4,TGTGCCAGCAGCTTCCTCGTTCAAAATGAAAAACTGTTTTTT,CASSFLVQNEKLFF
TRBV20-1,NA,NA,TRBJ1-1,TGCAGTGCTAGAGGGGACACGAACACTGAAGCTTTCTTT,CSARGDTNTEAFF
TRBV7-2,NA,NA,TRBJ2-5,TGTGCCAGCAGCTGGAGCCGGGGGGAGACCCAGTACTTC,CASSWSRGETQYF
TRBV10-3,few,NA,TRBJ2-1,TGTGCCATCAGTGGTAGGGGCTCCTACAATGAGCAGTTCTTC,CAISGRGSYNEQFF
TRBV7-2,NA,TRBD2,TRBJ2-3,TGTGCCAGCAGCACACAGGGACTAGCGGGGGCAGATACGCAGTATTTT,CASSTQGLAGADTQYF
TRBV5-4,few,NA,TRBJ2-3,TGTGCCATCCTAGAGTTCGGTGATACGCAGTATTTT,CAILEFGDTQYF
TRBV5-1,NA,NA,TRBJ1-1,TGCGCCAGCAGCCCTGCGTCGGACACTGAAGCTTTCTTT,CASSPASDTEAFF
TRBV5-1,NA,TRBD1,TRBJ1-6,TGCGCCAGCAGCACGGGACAGGGGGCCTGGAGGGTAATTTCACCCCTCCACTTT,CASSTGQGAWRVISPLHF
TRBV20-1,NA,NA,TRBJ2-3,TGCAGTGCCATCCTCCGGGACTCCGGAGGGGCAGATACGCAGTATTTT,CSAILRDSGGADTQYF
TRBV20-1,NA,TRBD2,TRBJ2-1,TGCAGTGCTAGAGCCCCGGGACTAGCGGGGGGGCCTAATGAGCAGTTCTTC,CSARAPGLAGGPNEQFF
TRBV28,many,NA,TRBJ1-5,TGTGCCAGCAGCCCAACGGGGCAGCCCCAGCATTTT,CASSPTGQPQHF
TRBV7-2,many,NA,TRBJ1-1,TGTGCCAGCAGCCTCCAGGTTTCGATGAACACTGAAGCTTTCTTT,CASSLQVSMNTEAFF
TRBV5-8,NA,NA,TRBJ2-4,TGTGCCAGCAGCCGAGGACACACTCAGTACTTC,CASSRGHTQYF